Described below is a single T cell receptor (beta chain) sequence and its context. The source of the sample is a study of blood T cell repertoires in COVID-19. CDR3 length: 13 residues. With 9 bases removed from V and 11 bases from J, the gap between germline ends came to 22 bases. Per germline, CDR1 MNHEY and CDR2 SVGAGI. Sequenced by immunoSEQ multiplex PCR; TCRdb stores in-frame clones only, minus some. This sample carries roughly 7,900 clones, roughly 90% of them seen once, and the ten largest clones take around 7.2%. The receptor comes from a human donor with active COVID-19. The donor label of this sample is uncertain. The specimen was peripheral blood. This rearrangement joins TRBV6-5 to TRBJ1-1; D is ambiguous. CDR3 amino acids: CASTAVGTPEAFF. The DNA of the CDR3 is TGTGCCAGTACGGCGGTGGGTACTCCGGAGGCTTTCTTT.